These 9 T cell receptor beta chains were all obtained from the same sample, sequenced in a study of cytomegalovirus exposure and HLA in healthy donors (dated by TCRdb to about 2017). Library preparation was by the immunoSEQ multiplex PCR assay. A mixture of 60 forward primers for TCR Vbeta segments and 13 reverse primers for TCR Jbeta segments was used in the multiplex PCR. Imported from immuneACCESS, the table was reduced by TCRdb to in-frame sequences with V and J called. These copies leave out some clones; in studies compared against another copy, an unresolved V gene accounts for under half, and the cause of the remainder is not known. Here the sample has about 110,000 clones; about 74% occur a single time. Around 4.9% of the sample belongs to the ten largest clones. Sequences were obtained from PBMCs. The receptors come from a man younger than 40 in good health and CMV-seropositive.

The V gene is TRBV19, the J gene TRBJ2-5; TRBD2 matches 11 bases. The J call may be wrong; the DNA end is better matched by TRBJ2-7. This CDR3 contains 14 residues. Germline V lookup: CDR1 LNHDA, CDR2 SQIVND (reference sequence). The CDR3 DNA sequence: TGTGCCAGTAGTCTGACTAGCGGGGCCCACGAGCAGTACTTC. It yields the protein CASSLTSGAHEQYF.

This clone was recorded only once. The chain is built from TRBV18 and TRBJ2-1; 12 nucleotides align to TRBD2. J gave up 4 bases and V 3 bases, and 7 bases lay outside the gene matches. This CDR3 has 17 residues. Germline CDR1 is KGHSH and CDR2 is LQKENI. CDR3 DNA sequence: TGTGCCAGCTCACCGTATAGCACTAGCGGGGGGTACAATGAGCAGTTCTTC. It codes for CASSPYSTSGGYNEQFF.

Many counts were recorded for this clone. V and J are TRBV6-5 and TRBJ1-2; the D is unclear. V was cut by 4 bases and J by 8 bases, with 20 bases left in between. Looked up from germline, CDR1 is MNHEY and CDR2 is SVGAGI. This CDR3 is built from 15 residues. CDR3 residues: CASSSHVGREEGYTF. CDR3 coding DNA: TGTGCCAGCAGTTCGCATGTTGGGAGGGAGGAGGGCTACACCTTC.

The chain carries TRBV15 and TRBJ2-5; D is possibly TRBD1 (5 bases). Judging by the DNA end, TRBJ2-7 fits better; the J call may be wrong. The CDR3 runs to 13 residues. The germline V gene has CDR1 LNHNV and CDR2 YYDKDF (reference sequence). CDR3 sequence: CATSRGLQGEQYF. Here the CDR3 DNA reads TGTGCCACCAGCAGAGGGTTGCAGGGCGAGCAGTACTTC.

The chain employs TRBV2 and TRBJ1-2; 8 bases line up with TRBD1. V lost 3 bases and J lost 5; bases outside the gene matches: 8. This CDR3 comprises 15 residues. In germline, CDR1 is SNHLY, CDR2 FYNNEI. The CDR3 DNA reads TGTGCCAGCAGTGATCGGACAGGGACGGGGTATGGCTACACCTTC. This gives the protein CASSDRTGTGYGYTF.

The chain couples TRBV19 to TRBJ1-6, with TRBD1 matching 7 bases. The germline gives CDR1 LNHDA, CDR2 SQIVND (reference sequence). With V trimmed by 2 bases and J by 8 bases, 3 bases remained unmatched. This CDR3 contains 14 residues. The CDR3 DNA reads TGTGCCAGTAGTATAACAGGGGAGGATTCACCCCTCCACTTT. Translating it yields CASSITGEDSPLHF.

The rearrangement uses TRBV27 and TRBJ2-7; 7 bases are shared with TRBD2. Trimming took 3 bases from V and 3 from J; bases not matched to a gene: 8. The CDR3 spans 15 residues. Germline V gene lookup returns CDR1 MNHEY and CDR2 SMNVEV (reference sequence). CDR3 in amino acids: CASSLGGTGFYEQYF. CDR3 nucleotide sequence: TGTGCCAGCAGTTTGGGGGGGACGGGGTTCTACGAGCAGTACTTC.

This clone has only one observation. This chain uses TRBV19 with TRBJ2-7, with 8 bases fitting TRBD1. Per germline, CDR1 LNHDA and CDR2 SQIVND (reference sequence). There are 14 residues in the CDR3. J was trimmed by 2 bases and V by 5 bases; bases with no gene match: 5. The CDR3 DNA reads TGTGCCAGTAGTCCAGGGACAGGAACCTACGAGCAGTACTTC. Amino acids: CASSPGTGTYEQYF.

The chain uses TRBV6-1 and TRBJ2-3, with 11 bases lining up with TRBD1. Germline loops: CDR1 MNHNS, CDR2 SASEGT. With V trimmed by 6 bases and J by 6 bases, 8 bases remained unmatched. CDR3 length: 15 amino acids. CDR3 coding DNA: TGTGCCAGCAGCTGGGACAGGGGGTCCGTTGATACGCAGTATTTT. Translating it yields CASSWDRGSVDTQYF.